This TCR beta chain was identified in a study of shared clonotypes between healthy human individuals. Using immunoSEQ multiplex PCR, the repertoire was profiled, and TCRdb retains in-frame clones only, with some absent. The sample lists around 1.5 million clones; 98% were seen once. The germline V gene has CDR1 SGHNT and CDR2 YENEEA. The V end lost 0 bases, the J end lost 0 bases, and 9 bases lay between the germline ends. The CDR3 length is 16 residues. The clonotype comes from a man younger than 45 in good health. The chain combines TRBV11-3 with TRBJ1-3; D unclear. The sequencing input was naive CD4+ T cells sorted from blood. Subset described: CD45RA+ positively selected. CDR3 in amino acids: CASSLDSASSGNTIYF. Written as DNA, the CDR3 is TGTGCCAGCAGCTTAGACAGCGCTAGCTCTGGAAACACCATATATTTT.